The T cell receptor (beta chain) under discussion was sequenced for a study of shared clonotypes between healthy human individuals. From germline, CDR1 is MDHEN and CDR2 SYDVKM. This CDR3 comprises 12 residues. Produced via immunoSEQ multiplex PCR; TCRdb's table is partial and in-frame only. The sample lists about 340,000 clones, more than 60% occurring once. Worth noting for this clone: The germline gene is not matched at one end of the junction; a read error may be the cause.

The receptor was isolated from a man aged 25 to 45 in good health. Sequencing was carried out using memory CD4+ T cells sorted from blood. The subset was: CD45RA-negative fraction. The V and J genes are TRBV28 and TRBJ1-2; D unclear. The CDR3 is CASSLMDGRRRF. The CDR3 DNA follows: TGTGCCAGCAGTCTAATGGACGGGCGGCGGCGCTTC.